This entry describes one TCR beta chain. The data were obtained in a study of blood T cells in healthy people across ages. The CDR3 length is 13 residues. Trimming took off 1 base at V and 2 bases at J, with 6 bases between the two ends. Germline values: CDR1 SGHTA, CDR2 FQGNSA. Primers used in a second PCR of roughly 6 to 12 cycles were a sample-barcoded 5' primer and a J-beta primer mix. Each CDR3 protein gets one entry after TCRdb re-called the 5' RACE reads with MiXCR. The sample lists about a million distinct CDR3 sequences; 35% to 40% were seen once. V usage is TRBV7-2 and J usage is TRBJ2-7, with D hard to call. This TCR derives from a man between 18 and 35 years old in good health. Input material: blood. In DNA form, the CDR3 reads TGTGCCAGCAGCTTAGATCTCCCCTACGAGCAGTACTTC. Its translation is CASSLDLPYEQYF. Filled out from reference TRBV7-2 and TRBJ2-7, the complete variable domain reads GAGVSQSPSNKVTEKGKDVELRCDPISGHTALYWYRQSLGQGLEFLIYFQGNSAPDKSGLPSDRFSAERTGGSVSTLTIQRTQQEDSAVYLCASSLDLPYEQYFGPGTRLTVT.